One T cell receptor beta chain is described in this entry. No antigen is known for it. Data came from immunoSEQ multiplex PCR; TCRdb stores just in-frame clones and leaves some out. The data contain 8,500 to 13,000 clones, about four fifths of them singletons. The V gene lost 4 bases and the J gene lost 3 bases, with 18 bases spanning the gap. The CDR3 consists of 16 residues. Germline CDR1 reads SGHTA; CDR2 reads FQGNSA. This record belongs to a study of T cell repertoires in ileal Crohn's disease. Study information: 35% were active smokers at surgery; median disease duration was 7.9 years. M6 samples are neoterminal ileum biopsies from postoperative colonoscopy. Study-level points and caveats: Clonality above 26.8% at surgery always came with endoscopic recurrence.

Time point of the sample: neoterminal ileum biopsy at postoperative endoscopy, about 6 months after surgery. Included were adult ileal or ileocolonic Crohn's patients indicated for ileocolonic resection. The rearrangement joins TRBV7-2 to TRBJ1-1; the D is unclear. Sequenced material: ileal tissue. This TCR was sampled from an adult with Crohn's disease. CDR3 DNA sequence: TGTGCCAGCAGCTCCCCCTCTGGGGTGAGGGACACTGAAGCTTTCTTT. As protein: CASSSPSGVRDTEAFF.